This note documents a single T cell receptor (beta chain) sequence. This record belongs to a study of Tregs in tolerant kidney transplant recipients. This table comes from immunoSEQ multiplex PCR, and its TCRdb copy is limited to in-frame clones, with some not included. This repertoire shows approximately 82,000 clones, roughly 93% found once; its top ten account for about 1.5%. Mixed chimerism was transient after nonmyeloablative marrow transplants from related graft donors. Germline CDR1 reads SGHVS; CDR2 reads FNYEAQ. Trimming removed 6 bases from V and 5 bases from J; junction bases left unmatched: 18. CDR3 length: 18 residues.

The source is a human patient who received a combined kidney and bone marrow transplant. Some T cells may be the graft donor's. V is TRBV7-6 and J is TRBJ2-5; 10 bases map to TRBD2. The sample consisted of CD4+ T cells from blood (PBMCs), taken 12 months after the transplant. This CDR3 is CASSLGERGGIGEETQYF. The CDR3 coding sequence is TGTGCCAGCAGTCTGGGGGAGCGGGGGGGAATCGGGGAGGAGACCCAGTACTTC.